The clone carrying this TCR beta chain has just a few counts. This record belongs to a study of T-cell memory formation after mild COVID-19. The germline V gene encodes CDR1 MDHEN and CDR2 SYDVKM. The CDR3 length is 12 residues. The V gene lost 6 bases and the J gene lost 10 bases, with 13 bases spanning the gap. TCRdb itself ran the 5' RACE reads through MiXCR, one entry per CDR3 protein. This table holds 250,000 to 300,000 distinct CDR3 sequences, 16% found once. Sample: PBMCs or a T cell subset sorted from them (not recorded which). This receptor was identified in a man between 18 and 29 years old who had mild COVID-19 (a few samples of this study predate the infection). Cell type and time point are not known. The rearrangement uses TRBV28 and TRBJ2-1; no reliable D call. The CDR3: CASRRWPREQFF. For the CDR3, the DNA is TGTGCCAGCAGGAGGTGGCCGAGGGAGCAGTTCTTC.